These 9 T cell receptor beta chains originate from one sample sequenced in a study of blood T cells in healthy people across ages. Then a second PCR, running roughly 7 to 11 cycles, was carried out with a sample-barcoded 5' primer and a J-beta primer mix. TCRdb re-called the 5' RACE reads through MiXCR, storing one row per CDR3 protein. The repertoire has 660,000 or so distinct CDR3 sequences, roughly three fifths of them found once; the top ten carry 30% to 40%. Specimen: blood. The receptors originated from a man aged 55 to 70 in good health.

The chain recombines TRBV27 with TRBJ2-3; maybe TRBD2 (5 bases). The CDR3 has 15 residues. Trimming took 6 bases from V and 1 from J, leaving 14 bases between them. Per germline, CDR1 MNHEY and CDR2 SMNVEV (reference sequence). This CDR3 is CASSRNVGGTDTQYF. Written as DNA, the CDR3 is TGTGCCAGCAGCCGGAACGTGGGAGGCACAGATACGCAGTATTTT.

This clonotype was seen more than once but under ten times. V is TRBV10-3 and J is TRBJ2-7; 10 nucleotides align to TRBD2. The CDR3 is 18 residues long. Losses at the gene ends were 1 base for V and 0 bases for J; bases not matched to a gene: 9. CDR1 ENHRY and CDR2 SYGVKD come from the germline V gene. The CDR3 spells CAISEWLSGGTPSYEQYF. The CDR3, as DNA: TGTGCCATCAGTGAGTGGCTTAGCGGGGGGACCCCCTCCTACGAGCAGTACTTC.

The chain recombines TRBV27 with TRBJ2-2, with 7 bases matching TRBD1. The V gene end was trimmed by 7 bases and the J gene end by 6 bases; junction bases not matched to a gene: 8. Germline CDR1 and CDR2: MNHEY and SMNVEV (reference sequence). There are 14 residues in the CDR3. CDR3: CASMRQGISGELFF. The CDR3 DNA reads TGTGCCAGCATGAGACAGGGTATTTCCGGGGAGCTGTTTTTT.

This sequence joins TRBV4-3 and TRBJ1-2, with no clear D. This CDR3 has 16 amino acids. Germline V CDR1 and CDR2: LGHNA, YSLEER. Trimming removed 0 bases from V and 0 bases from J, with 11 bases in between. CDR3 sequence: CASSQELSRTNYGYTF. CDR3 sequence (DNA): TGCGCCAGCAGCCAAGAGCTCAGCCGAACTAACTATGGCTACACCTTC.

The chain has TRBV21-1 and TRBJ2-4. TRBV21-1 has pseudogene status. The CDR3 length is 14 residues. The CDR3 is CASSKLGAKNIQYF. CDR3 nucleotides: TGTGCCAGCAGCAAACTGGGGGCCAAAAACATTCAGTACTTC.

The chain employs TRBV5-6 and TRBJ2-5, with 7 bases matching TRBD1. Germline assignment: CDR1 SGHDT and CDR2 YYEEEE. The CDR3 consists of 16 residues. The trim removed 4 bases at V and 1 base at J, leaving 10 bases unmatched. The CDR3 DNA reads as TGTGCCAGCAGCCCCCGACAGGGAAGTCCCCAAGAGACCCAGTACTTC. Its translation is CASSPRQGSPQETQYF.

The chain employs TRBV18 and TRBJ2-1, with TRBD2 matching over 11 bases. After removal of 5 bases from V and 4 bases from J, the junction contained 4 bases not matched to a gene. CDR3 length: 15 amino acids. CDR1 is KGHSH and CDR2 is LQKENI in the germline V gene. As DNA, the CDR3 is TGTGCCAGCTCAATACTAGCGGGGGTTTACAATGAGCAGTTCTTC. The encoded protein is CASSILAGVYNEQFF.

As for this clonotype: The junction differs from germline at one of its ends, possibly a read error. The J gene is TRBJ1-6, the V gene TRBV2; 7 bases agree with TRBD1. The length of the CDR3 is 15 residues. Germline V lookup: CDR1 SNHLY, CDR2 FYNNEI. In DNA form, the CDR3 reads TGTGCCAGCAGTAAAGGACAGGCATATAATGCACCCCTCCACTTT. It yields the protein CASSKGQAYNAPLHF.

V and J are TRBV18 and TRBJ1-4; TRBD1 is a possible D gene (5 bases). CDR3 length equals 15 residues. The V gene's germline CDR1 is KGHSH and CDR2 LQKENI. Trimming took 3 bases from V and 6 from J, leaving 14 bases between them. The CDR3 DNA reads as TGTGCCAGCTCACCTCCGGGGACCGTAGATGAAAAACTGTTTTTT. This gives the protein CASSPPGTVDEKLFF. The variable domain in full, with the rest retrieved from reference TRBV18 and TRBJ1-4, is NAGVMQNPRHLVRRRGQEARLRCSPMKGHSHVYWYRQLPEEGLKFMVYLQKENIIDESGMPKERFSAEFPKEGPSILRIQQVVRGDSAAYFCASSPPGTVDEKLFFGSGTQLSVL.